This TCR beta chain was retrieved from a study of cytomegalovirus exposure and HLA in healthy donors (dated by TCRdb to about 2017). Context from the whole study: In an earlier analysis of roughly 500 of the donors, under 300 Gb of sequence data and 90 million to 130 million unique TCR beta sequences from 150 million to 200 million T cells were reported. An early release covering approximately 600 HLA-typed donors comprised about 290 gigabases of sequencing data and tens of millions of unique TCR sequences. The genetic ancestry cluster associated with self-reported Caucasian donors included 81% of the 398 genotyped donors. The study was designed to test whether signatures of past pathogen exposure could be identified by cataloging public T cell receptors. The study used immunosequencing to profile the T cell repertoires of about 670 subjects and linked those repertoires to cytomegalovirus serostatus. Along with the roughly 670-subject first cohort, a separate validation cohort of over 90 different subjects was used. The study combined high-throughput TCR immunosequencing, statistical association of individual TCRs with disease status, and machine learning to predict cytomegalovirus infection status. In a later analysis, previously published TCR beta repertoires from more than 500 donors were re-analyzed and high-resolution HLA genotyping was added so that TCR occurrence patterns could be studied. The later analysis used no new phenotypic data to find candidate immune exposures, relying instead on TCR beta sequences and their occurrence across donors. In an earlier analysis of roughly 540 of the donors, high-throughput TCR beta sequencing was used to judge whether each TCR beta V gene segment behaved as functional or pseudogenic. Donor age, sex, ethnicity and CMV serostatus were compiled alongside the repertoire data. A later genetic analysis took genome-wide SNP genotypes for about three fifths of the roughly 700 donors and used that subset as a discovery cohort. Every discovery cohort repertoire had been produced on one sequencing platform. HLA typing included class I and class II loci at four-digit resolution. Typing coverage varied by locus: about 620-640 donors for A, B, C, DRB1 and DQB1; around 560 for DQA1; approximately 570 for DPA1; approximately 470 for DPB1. Because of strong linkage in the cohort, 4 to 6 DR-DQ haplotypes were treated as single units for association and clustering. Across under 500 genotyped donors of the cohort, an average of approximately 220,000 unique TCR beta nucleotide sequences per donor were sequenced, and 15% to 20% of those sequences were non-productive. The paper as a whole reports these results and caveats: The study listed approximately 150 TCR beta chains as associated with cytomegalovirus. Some IMGT-functional V segments, including TRBV6-2 and TRBV6-3, could not be distinguished by the 87-base-pair reads and were therefore excluded. Because HLA typing was missing for some donors at each locus, association tests included only the typed subset. Correlated functional status among segregating V segments might be attributable to linkage disequilibrium, but an unknown experimental factor could not be ruled out. An earlier analysis of some 560 of the donors showed that most TCR beta V segments appeared in productive rearrangements either about 87% or about 30% of the time, which broadly matched IMGT annotations. According to a later genetic analysis, donors in an Asian-associated ancestry cluster had fewer N-insertions in productive TCRs than the approximately 690-donor mean. A later analysis found that HLA-associated TCR beta chains were more clonally expanded and had lower generation probabilities than equally common non-associated chains. Across donors, most TCR sequences were observed very rarely, whereas some public TCRs were present in many individuals. When HLA alleles, especially DR and DQ, strongly co-occurred, attributing TCR associations to individual alleles was difficult. The classifier was reported to diagnose cytomegalovirus status with high specificity and sensitivity in both the original cohort and the validation cohort. Specific HLA alleles were associated with 15,000 to 20,000 TCR beta sequences at a false discovery rate of 0.05 in a later analysis. The cohort was sequenced for TCR beta chains only, and without alpha or paired-chain data the features that could be detected were limited. For the cohort, immune exposure information was limited to CMV serostatus. It was suggested by the authors that the approach could potentially be generalized to other disease states and immunological phenotypes. According to a later analysis, TCR association rates differed among HLA loci, with DRB1 alleles showing the most associated TCRs and HLA-C alleles showing the fewest. Because counts were too low, seventeen rarely observed V segments, including chromosome 9 orphons, were left out of the earlier analysis of a few hundred of the donors. Three of the identified cytomegalovirus-associated TCR beta chains were confirmed in vitro to be specific for cytomegalovirus antigens. A later analysis reported that several top co-occurrence clusters appeared linked to parvovirus B19, influenza, CMV and Epstein-Barr virus. A later analysis found that most CMV-associated TCR beta chains appeared HLA-restricted, with HLA associations seemingly driven largely by CMV exposure. Roughly uniform sequencing depth across donors was assumed in presence/absence analyses, although this assumption may not hold. A group of highly shared sequence variants was considered likely to be a technical artifact of the sequencing pipeline. A further reported finding was that TCR beta sequences accurately predicted the HLA-A and HLA-B alleles for most subjects in the first cohort. A later genetic analysis associated a missense DCLRE1C variant with V-gene and J-gene trimming of TCR beta chains, and an independent cohort replicated the association.

About this clone: Its antigen is unknown. Base qualities are missing; no much larger clone stands one base away.

In total, 600 or so healthy bone marrow donors made up the cohort. At the time of sampling, every cohort member was nominally healthy, though immune exposures that went unrecorded were likely present. The donor was CMV seronegative and belonged to the group of 352 seronegative cohort members. A peripheral blood sample was provided by each donor, and peripheral blood mononuclear cells were used for TCR beta sequencing. The Qiagen DNeasy Blood Extraction Kit was used to extract genomic DNA from the blood cell samples. The protocol used for the library was the immunoSEQ multiplex PCR assay. For the multiplex PCR, a mixture combining 60 forward primers for TCR Vbeta segments and 13 reverse primers for TCR Jbeta segments was used. Amplification of the CDR3 region of rearranged TCR beta genes was performed with a multiplex PCR assay on genomic DNA. The amplified TCR beta libraries were sequenced on the Illumina HiSeq System as 87-base-pair reads. The study's own analysis went as follows. Across the 500 to 850 repertoires, a later analysis counted around 80 million unique TCR beta chains, roughly 11 million of which were shared by at least two donors. To remove PCR and sequencing errors, raw reads were error-corrected and collapsed into unique sequences using a nearest-neighbor algorithm that merged closely related sequences. V, D and J gene segments were assigned by aligning CDR3 sequences to IMGT reference sequences. Each retained sequence needed at least a six-nucleotide match to both a V gene segment and a J gene segment. Rearrangements were classified as productive when the CDR3 lacked stop codons and remained in frame with V and J, and all other rearrangements were classified as non-productive. Following IMGT convention, CDR3 was defined as the stretch from the second conserved V-encoded cysteine to the conserved J-encoded phenylalanine. In an earlier analysis of some 550 of the donors, sequences lacking an unambiguous match to a single V gene segment were excluded. An earlier analysis of about 600 of the donors called V segments functional above 56.7% productive rearrangements and segregating when the between-donor standard deviation exceeded 5%. A statistical classification framework was built to diagnose cytomegalovirus status from the catalog of TCR beta chain sequences. In a later analysis, TCR nucleotide sequences were compared against IMGT/GENE-DB human TR gene sequences so that V and J genes could be assigned. Using the TCRdist pipeline, a later analysis assigned CDR3 sequences along with most-parsimonious VDJ recombination scenarios. In a later analysis, each TCR beta chain was defined by its CDR3 amino acid sequence together with its V-gene family, and reads without a unique V-gene family were excluded. A later analysis removed roughly 590 highly shared, low-generation-probability nucleotide sequences to deal with suspected cross-contamination and a sequencing artifact. In a later analysis, a clonal expansion index for each public chain was calculated from normalized within-repertoire ranks of inferred template counts. In a later analysis, generation probabilities were computed using a VDJ recombination model fitted to out-of-frame rearrangements, and the results were checked against IGoR. In a later analysis, TCR-TCR, TCR-HLA and TCR-CMV co-occurrence was scored with hypergeometric tests, and a repertoire-size bias correction was applied to TCR pairs. To estimate false discovery rates, a later analysis permuted the HLA or CMV assignments 20 times. In a later analysis, co-occurring TCRs were grouped using DBSCAN, and TCRdist sequence similarity was added for clustering within HLA-allele-positive subsets. For co-occurrence clustering, repertoires with fewer than 30,000 or more than 120,000 public chains were excluded, along with four or five repertoires with anomalous nucleotide sharing. Sourced from immuneACCESS, this table was stored by TCRdb with only in-frame sequences that have V and J called. A share of the clones is absent; for the studies checked, an unresolved V gene accounts for under half, and the remainder has no known explanation. The V and J calls and the clone size are those of that table, but D and trimming were determined from the DNA. Here the sample has about 190,000 clones; around 79% occur a single time. The ten biggest clones cover 1.6% of the sample.

V is shortened by 3 bases, J by 0 bases, and the region joining them spans 7 bases. CDR1 and CDR2, per the germline V gene, are SGDLS and YYNGEE. The CDR3, from cysteine to phenylalanine, totals 14 residues. Only CDR3 DNA remains: 42 bases, in frame from the first base. The receptor chain draws on TRBV9 and TRBJ1-5; the D gene assignment is ambiguous. Sequencing was done on a sample of PBMCs. The receptor was isolated from a woman aged 45-65 years in good health and CMV-seronegative. The CDR3 reads CASSAQPSNQPQHF. DNA sequence: TGTGCCAGCAGCGCACAGCCTAGCAATCAGCCCCAGCATTTT.